Below are 30 T cell receptor beta chains sequenced from a single sample in a study of blood T cells in healthy people across ages. PCR was performed a second time for 7 to 11 cycles using a sample-barcoded 5' primer and a J-beta primer mix. One entry per CDR3 protein results from TCRdb running MiXCR on the 5' RACE reads. The sample lists about 2 million distinct CDR3 sequences, roughly 49% seen once, with over 2% in the top ten. The sample comprised blood. These receptors originate from a woman between 40 and 50 years old in good health.

This clonotype appeared a few times. The chain employs TRBV6-5 and TRBJ1-5, with TRBD1 identical over 7 bases. Trimming took 6 bases from V and 5 from J; bases not matched to a gene: 10. CDR1 is MNHEY and CDR2 is SVGAGI in the germline V gene. The CDR3 runs 15 residues. The CDR3 loop is CASRQTGNPYQPQHF. CDR3 in DNA: TGTGCCAGCAGACAGACAGGGAACCCTTATCAGCCCCAGCATTTT.

This chain connects TRBV5-1 to TRBJ2-1, with 9 bases aligning to TRBD2. The CDR3 sequence is 12 residues long. Germline V gene sequence: CDR1 SGHRS, CDR2 YFSETQ. Germline trimming cut 7 bases from V and 9 bases from J; bases unmatched to any gene: 5. The CDR3 sequence is CASGAGGGEQFF. The CDR3, as DNA: TGCGCCAGCGGAGCGGGGGGCGGTGAGCAGTTCTTC.

This clonotype has more than one count but fewer than ten. The chain recombines TRBV13 with TRBJ2-5; no definite D call. Trimming took off 3 bases at V and 1 base at J, with 12 bases between the two ends. The CDR3 covers 15 residues. CDR1 is PRHDT and CDR2 is FYEKMQ in the germline V gene (reference sequence). This CDR3 reads CASSFSGVGQETQYF. DNA of the CDR3: TGTGCCAGCAGCTTTTCTGGGGTAGGCCAAGAGACCCAGTACTTC.

With respect to this clonotype: An end of the junction differs from the germline gene, which may be a read error. V and J are TRBV11-2 and TRBJ2-5, with 9 bases fitting TRBD1. The CDR3 is 17 amino acids. CDR1 is SGHAT, CDR2 FQNNGV, per germline. CDR3 protein: CVSSFGGQGIRQETQYF. The CDR3 DNA is TGTGTCAGCAGTTTCGGCGGACAGGGGATAAGGCAAGAGACCCAGTACTTC.

This clonotype was seen a handful of times. The CDR3 DNA reads TGTGCCAGCAGTAACGGACGAAACTACGAGCAGTACTTC. The encoded protein is CASSNGRNYEQYF. The rearrangement joins TRBV11-2 to TRBJ2-4, with D uncertain. TRBJ2-7 matches the DNA end more closely, so the J call is doubtful. Per the germline V gene, CDR1 is SGHAT and CDR2 is FQNNGV. The CDR3 has 13 residues.

V is TRBV12-3 or TRBV12-4 and J is TRBJ2-7, with 10 bases lining up with TRBD1. The CDR3 runs 17 residues. V lost 3 bases and J lost 1; bases outside the gene matches: 9. In DNA form, the CDR3 reads TGTGCCAGCAGTTTTGCCCGACAGGGGGCCCTTTCCTACGAGCAGTACTTC. It yields the protein CASSFARQGALSYEQYF.

This clonotype came up a few times. The rearrangement uses TRBV4-2 and TRBJ1-2, with 7 bases aligning to TRBD1. The CDR3 spans 15 residues. Germline V gene lookup returns CDR1 LGHNA and CDR2 YNFKEQ. V trimming: 1 base; J trimming: 6 bases; junction bases outside the gene matches: 8. The CDR3 DNA sequence: TGTGCCAGCAGCCAAGGTGACAGGGAGAAACATGGCTACACCTTC. Amino acids: CASSQGDREKHGYTF.

J is TRBJ2-5 and V is TRBV7-6, with D unclear. V lost 6 bases to trimming and J lost 6 bases, with 14 bases between them. The germline gives CDR1 SGHVS, CDR2 FNYEAQ. This CDR3 has 13 residues. CDR3 loop: CASSSEVMQTQYF. As DNA, the CDR3 is TGTGCCAGCAGTTCCGAGGTTATGCAGACCCAGTACTTC. The full variable domain, with the rest looked up from reference TRBV7-6 and TRBJ2-5, is GAGVSQSPRYKVTKRGQDVALRCDPISGHVSLYWYRQALGQGPEFLTYFNYEAQQDKSGLPNDRFSAERPEGSISTLTIQRTEQRDSAMYRCASSSEVMQTQYFGPGTRLLVL.

This clonotype was detected a few times. The chain uses TRBV5-1 and TRBJ2-1, with 8 nucleotides matching TRBD2. Trimming took 4 bases from V and 3 from J; bases not matched to a gene: 15. Germline assignment: CDR1 SGHRS and CDR2 YFSETQ. This CDR3 contains 18 residues. Written as DNA, the CDR3 is TGCGCCAGCAGCATACCGGGACTAGAGAAAGATCTCTACAATGAGCAGTTCTTC. This gives the protein CASSIPGLEKDLYNEQFF.

The chain joins TRBV28 to TRBJ2-7; maybe TRBD1 (5 bases). This CDR3 has 15 residues. The germline gives CDR1 MDHEN, CDR2 SYDVKM. V was clipped by 3 bases and J by 5 bases, with 17 bases between them. The CDR3 DNA follows: TGTGCCAGCAGTTTGATGGGGCCCGCCGTCCACGAGCAGTACTTC. Translated, it gives CASSLMGPAVHEQYF.

V and J are TRBV15 and TRBJ2-1; 11 positions match TRBD2. This CDR3 is built from 16 residues. In germline, CDR1 is LNHNV, CDR2 YYDKDF (reference sequence). J lost 9 bases, V lost 1 base, and 8 bases had no gene match. The CDR3 reads CATSRATGTSGGEQFF. CDR3 nucleotides: TGTGCCACCAGCAGAGCAACCGGGACTAGCGGAGGTGAGCAGTTCTTC.

A single count supports this clonotype. The V call is TRBV4-3, the J call TRBJ2-5; D remains ambiguous. V lost 3 bases and J lost 1, with 12 bases in between. CDR3 length: 15 amino acids. Germline CDR1 LGHNA, CDR2 YSLEER. The CDR3 coding sequence is TGCGCCAGCAGCCACTCCTCTGGGTCCCAAGAGACCCAGTACTTC. The encoded protein is CASSHSSGSQETQYF.

The CDR3 coding sequence is TGTGCCATCGCAGGCTTTACTAATGAAAAACTGTTTTTT. Its protein product is CAIAGFTNEKLFF. The rearrangement joins TRBV10-3 to TRBJ1-4; D gene uncertain. The CDR3 is 13 amino acids. Germline V CDR1 and CDR2: ENHRY, SYGVKD. With 8 bases removed from V and 2 bases from J, the gap between germline ends came to 9 bases.

This clonotype was recorded a few times. The chain employs TRBV10-3 and TRBJ2-7; 12 bases map to TRBD2. The CDR3 loop spans 17 amino acids. V trimming: 3 bases; J trimming: 0 bases; junction bases outside the gene matches: 6. Germline loops: CDR1 ENHRY, CDR2 SYGVKD. DNA of the CDR3: TGTGCCATCAGTGAAACTCTAGCGGGGGGGCACTCCTACGAGCAGTACTTC. Protein sequence: CAISETLAGGHSYEQYF.

The table lists this clonotype with a few counts. The chain recombines TRBV6-2 or TRBV6-3 with TRBJ2-7, with 8 bases identical to TRBD1. CDR3 size: 16 residues. Germline V lookup: CDR1 MNHEY, CDR2 SVGEGT. J was trimmed by 4 bases and V by 0 bases; bases with no gene match: 8. CDR3 in amino acids: CASSYSQQGDFYEQYF. The CDR3 DNA sequence: TGTGCCAGCAGTTACTCTCAACAGGGGGATTTTTACGAGCAGTACTTC.

This chain joins TRBV27 and TRBJ2-5, with 7 bases lining up with TRBD1. The V gene's germline CDR1 is MNHEY and CDR2 SMNVEV (reference sequence). V lost 3 bases and J lost 5; bases outside the gene matches: 6. The CDR3 contains 14 residues. CDR3: CASSFAGGEETQYF. As DNA, the CDR3 is TGTGCCAGCAGTTTTGCAGGGGGTGAGGAGACCCAGTACTTC.

The gene calls are TRBV11-2 and TRBJ2-5; 7 bases are shared with TRBD1. CDR1 is SGHAT, CDR2 FQNNGV, per germline. The junction had 6 bases not matched to a gene; V was cut back by 1 base and J by 4 bases. The CDR3 loop spans 15 amino acids. Here the CDR3 DNA reads TGTGCCAGCAGCTTAGGACAGGGCGATGGAGAGACCCAGTACTTC. It yields the protein CASSLGQGDGETQYF.

The chain carries TRBV25-1 and TRBJ2-5; 8 positions agree with TRBD1. The CDR3 length is 16 residues. The J segment lost 5 bases and the V segment lost 4 bases, leaving 12 bases of the junction unmatched. CDR1 and CDR2 from the germline V gene are MGHDK and SYGVNS. CDR3 bases: TGTGCCAGCAGTGGATGGACGACCAACAGGGGGGAGACCCAGTACTTC. Its protein product is CASSGWTTNRGETQYF.

This chain links TRBV10-3 with TRBJ2-7; no reliable D call. The CDR3 length is 16 residues. The V and J ends lost 3 bases and 7 bases respectively, with 22 bases between them. Germline V CDR1 and CDR2: ENHRY, SYGVKD. Here the CDR3 reads CAISEGSVTPFGEQYF. As DNA, the CDR3 is TGTGCCATCAGTGAAGGATCGGTGACACCTTTTGGAGAGCAGTACTTC.

This rearrangement joins TRBV18 to TRBJ2-7; 7 bases fit TRBD1. The V gene's germline CDR1 is KGHSH and CDR2 LQKENI. The CDR3 loop spans 15 amino acids. V shed 5 bases, J shed 0 bases, and the junction held 7 bases outside the gene matches. The CDR3 DNA reads TGTGCCAGCTCAGCTGACAGGGATATCTCCTACGAGCAGTACTTC. Residues: CASSADRDISYEQYF.

The chain carries TRBV6-5 and TRBJ2-1; D might be TRBD1 (5 bases). This CDR3 comprises 14 residues. The V gene lost 2 bases and the J gene lost 7 bases, with 12 bases spanning the gap. Germline CDR1 MNHEY, CDR2 SVGAGI. CDR3: CASSYDSFGNEQFF. The CDR3 nucleotides read TGTGCCAGCAGTTACGACAGTTTTGGTAATGAGCAGTTCTTC.

This clonotype has a single count. This sequence joins TRBV4-2 and TRBJ2-7, with a possible D match to TRBD2 (5 bases). The V and J ends lost 4 bases and 7 bases respectively, with 20 bases between them. This CDR3 contains 15 residues. Germline CDR1 and CDR2: LGHNA and YNFKEQ. CDR3 nucleotide sequence: TGTGCCAGCAGCCGAGATCTGCCGAGCGGATGGGAGCAGTACTTC. Encoded protein: CASSRDLPSGWEQYF.

This clonotype came up a few times. The gene calls are TRBV5-1 and TRBJ2-5, with TRBD2 matching over 11 bases. Germline trimming cut 0 bases from V and 3 bases from J; bases unmatched to any gene: 4. CDR1 SGHRS and CDR2 YFSETQ come from the germline V gene. This CDR3 comprises 16 residues. The CDR3 sequence is CASSLELAGAKETQYF. In DNA, the CDR3 is TGCGCCAGCAGCTTGGAACTAGCGGGGGCGAAAGAGACCCAGTACTTC.

This clonotype was seen only a few times. The chain has TRBV4-1 and TRBJ2-5; 7 bases line up with TRBD2. J lost 7 bases, V lost 4 bases, and 6 bases had no gene match. There are 13 residues in the CDR3. Germline CDR1 reads MGHRA; CDR2 reads YSYEKL. Here the CDR3 reads CASSLPRGGTQYF. In DNA, the CDR3 is TGCGCCAGCAGCCTCCCCCGCGGGGGGACCCAGTACTTC.

The chain is built from TRBV20-1 and TRBJ1-4, with D unresolved. Trimming took off 6 bases at V and 0 bases at J, with 11 bases between the two ends. The CDR3 contains 14 residues. Germline V gene data show CDR1 as DFQATT and CDR2 as SNEGSKA (reference sequence). The CDR3 loop reads CSANPVTTNEKLFF. The CDR3 DNA reads as TGCAGTGCGAACCCTGTAACAACTAATGAAAAACTGTTTTTT.

This chain links TRBV6-5 with TRBJ2-7; weak D call: TRBD2 (5 bases). Germline V gene sequence: CDR1 MNHEY, CDR2 SVGAGI. CDR3 length equals 16 residues. The V gene lost 4 bases and the J gene lost 0 bases, with 16 bases spanning the gap. Written as DNA, the CDR3 is TGTGCCAGCAGTTCCAACGGGGTCTCGGGCTCCTACGAGCAGTACTTC. This translates into CASSSNGVSGSYEQYF.

This rearrangement joins TRBV28 to TRBJ2-2; D is undetermined. The ends were cut back, 6 bases at V and 8 bases at J, with 10 bases in the middle. Germline V gene lookup returns CDR1 MDHEN and CDR2 SYDVKM. The CDR3 runs to 12 residues. The CDR3 is CASRGSMGELFF. Written as DNA, the CDR3 is TGTGCCAGCAGAGGGTCGATGGGGGAGCTGTTTTTT.

The chain recombines TRBV20-1 with TRBJ2-5, with a possible D match to TRBD2 (6 bases). Germline values: CDR1 DFQATT, CDR2 SNEGSKA (reference sequence). V dropped 0 bases and J dropped 11 bases, with 19 bases sitting between them. This CDR3 has 14 amino acids. The CDR3 region is CSARDIGGETLQYF. CDR3 nucleotides: TGCAGTGCTAGAGATATCGGCGGGGAAACGCTGCAGTACTTC.

V gene TRBV6-1 combines with J gene TRBJ2-1, with D unclear. Trimming cost V 6 bases and J 6 bases, with 21 bases left between them. Germline assignment: CDR1 MNHNS and CDR2 SASEGT. This CDR3 is built from 16 residues. CDR3 sequence reads: CASRRSAPAWGNEQFF. CDR3 in DNA: TGTGCCAGCAGGAGGTCCGCGCCCGCCTGGGGCAATGAGCAGTTCTTC.

This clonotype was detected a few times. This rearrangement joins TRBV28 to TRBJ1-4; 9 nucleotides match TRBD1. The V and J ends lost 4 bases and 7 bases, in that order; junction bases with no gene match: 10. This CDR3 spans 16 amino acids. The germline V gene encodes CDR1 MDHEN and CDR2 SYDVKM. CDR3 sequence reads: CASSSQYRGRFEKLFF. The CDR3 bases are TGTGCCAGCAGTTCGCAGTACAGGGGGCGATTTGAAAAACTGTTTTTT. Looking up the rest from reference TRBV28 and TRBJ1-4 gives the full variable domain: DVKVTQSSRYLVKRTGEKVFLECVQDMDHENMFWYRQDPGLGLRLIYFSYDVKMKEKGDIPEGYSVSREKKERFSLILESASTNQTSMYLCASSSQYRGRFEKLFFGSGTQLSVL.